The TCR beta chain under discussion was sequenced for a study of a mutant IDH1 vaccine in newly diagnosed glioma. As for the study in general: Patients received vaccination from 4-6 weeks after radiotherapy alone, or with temozolomide cycles.

As for this clone: Its antigen is undetermined.

As for time point: week 35, safety follow-up. Each dose delivered 300 ug of mutant IDH1 20-mer peptide subcutaneously with imiquimod. This table comes from immunoSEQ multiplex PCR, and its TCRdb copy is limited to in-frame clones, with some not included. The sample includes 35,000 to 50,000 clones, around 92% seen only once; the top ten take about 2.4%. The V and J ends lost 5 bases and 6 bases, in that order; junction bases with no gene match: 1. The CDR3 has 12 amino acids. Germline V gene data show CDR1 as WNHNN and CDR2 as SYGVQD (reference sequence). The specimen was PBMCs, collected from a glioma patient whose treatment included an IDH1 peptide vaccine. The V and J genes are TRBV10-1 and TRBJ2-1; 7 bases fit TRBD1. The receptor's source is a man in his forties or fifties with glioma. This CDR3 is CASSKGANEQFF. The CDR3 bases are TGCGCCAGCAGTAAGGGGGCCAATGAGCAGTTCTTC.